These 14 T cell receptor beta chains came from one sample sequenced in a study of blood T cells in healthy people across ages. Then a second PCR, running about 6 to 12 cycles, was carried out with a sample-barcoded 5' primer and a J-beta primer mix. MiXCR, applied by TCRdb to the 5' RACE reads, yields one record per CDR3 protein. The data contain approximately 800,000 distinct CDR3 sequences, about 53% of them singletons. The material sequenced was blood. These receptors originate from an elderly man in good health.

The chain employs TRBV3-1 and TRBJ2-5; D is ambiguous. The V gene's germline CDR1 is LGHDT and CDR2 YNNKEL (reference sequence). V lost 4 bases and J 3 bases, leaving 12 bases between the germline ends. The length of the CDR3 is 14 residues. DNA of the CDR3: TGTGCCAGCAGCCTTTTTTTTGCGGAAGAGACCCAGTACTTC. It specifies CASSLFFAEETQYF.

This clonotype appeared a few times. The chain is built from TRBV29-1 and TRBJ2-5; D gene unclear. In germline, CDR1 is SQVTM, CDR2 ANQGSEA. The V and J ends lost 5 bases and 7 bases respectively, with 5 bases between them. There are 9 residues in the CDR3. CDR3 nucleotides: TGCAGCGTTTCTGGGACCCAGTACTTC. It yields the protein CSVSGTQYF. Combining the CDR3 with reference TRBV29-1 and TRBJ2-5 gives the whole variable domain SAVISQKPSRDICQRGTSLTIQCQVDSQVTMMFWYRQQPGQSLTLIATANQGSEATYESGFVIDKFPISRPNLTFSTLTVSNMSPEDSSIYLCSVSGTQYFGPGTRLLVL.

The V gene is TRBV9, the J gene TRBJ2-3, with TRBD1 matching 8 bases. Germline trimming cut 3 bases from V and 7 bases from J; bases unmatched to any gene: 1. Germline V CDR1 and CDR2: SGDLS, YYNGEE. The length of the CDR3 is 12 residues. CDR3 nucleotide sequence: TGTGCCAGCAGCGGACAGGGGTATACGCAGTATTTT. It is translated as CASSGQGYTQYF.

The J gene is TRBJ2-1, the V gene TRBV5-1; possible D gene TRBD2, 6 bases. There are 15 residues in the CDR3. V was clipped by 4 bases and J by 0 bases, with 11 bases between them. Germline values: CDR1 SGHRS, CDR2 YFSETQ. The CDR3 is CASSPIAASYNEQFF. CDR3 DNA sequence: TGCGCCAGCAGCCCCATAGCGGCCTCCTACAATGAGCAGTTCTTC.

This rearrangement joins TRBV4-1 to TRBJ1-2, with D uncertain. The germline V and J ends were trimmed by 0 bases and 4 bases, with 6 bases remaining between them. The CDR3 extends over 13 amino acids. Per germline, CDR1 MGHRA and CDR2 YSYEKL. This chain's CDR3 is CASSQEVSYGYTF. The CDR3 DNA reads as TGCGCCAGCAGCCAAGAGGTTAGCTATGGCTACACCTTC.

The rearrangement links TRBV29-1 to TRBJ2-2; possible D gene TRBD1, 6 bases. Looked up from germline, CDR1 is SQVTM and CDR2 is ANQGSEA. V was clipped by 7 bases and J by 0 bases, with 12 bases between them. CDR3 length: 14 residues. CDR3 residues: CSATGKANTGELFF. The DNA of the CDR3 is TGCAGCGCCACAGGGAAAGCGAACACCGGGGAGCTGTTTTTT.

The genes are TRBV20-1 and TRBJ1-2; TRBD1 might be the D (6 bases). The CDR3 is 12 amino acids. Germline values: CDR1 DFQATT, CDR2 SNEGSKA (reference sequence). The V gene lost 1 base and the J gene lost 5 bases, with 8 bases spanning the gap. The CDR3 nucleotides are TGCAGTGCTAGAGCAGGGGAGTATGGCTACACCTTC. Its protein is CSARAGEYGYTF.

The chain carries TRBV5-1 and TRBJ2-5; the D call may be TRBD1 or TRBD2 (5 bases each). The ends were cut back, 6 bases at V and 0 bases at J, with 15 bases in the middle. The CDR3 contains 15 residues. The germline V gene has CDR1 SGHRS and CDR2 YFSETQ. Here the CDR3 reads CASTRDVKYQETQYF. The CDR3 coding sequence is TGCGCCAGCACTCGGGACGTGAAGTACCAAGAGACCCAGTACTTC.

In its sample, this clonotype was seen a few times. The chain joins TRBV20-1 to TRBJ2-7; TRBD2 aligns across 13 bases. This CDR3 is built from 14 residues. The trim removed 4 bases at V and 6 bases at J, leaving 6 bases unmatched. Germline CDR1 DFQATT, CDR2 SNEGSKA (reference sequence). DNA for the CDR3: TGCAGTGCTAAACTAGCGGGGGGGACCTGCGAGCAGTACTTC. It translates to CSAKLAGGTCEQYF.

This clonotype has only a few counts. The V call is TRBV25-1, the J call TRBJ1-6; D may be TRBD1 (6 bases). V dropped 8 bases and J dropped 10 bases, with 12 bases sitting between them. The CDR3 contains 12 residues. In germline, CDR1 is MGHDK, CDR2 SYGVNS. CDR3 protein: CASGRGDSPLHF. The CDR3 coding sequence is TGTGCCAGCGGCAGGGGTGACTCACCCCTCCACTTT.

The chain employs TRBV7-8 and TRBJ2-6, with TRBD2 matching over 9 bases. The germline gives CDR1 SGHVS, CDR2 FQNEAQ. The CDR3 spans 19 residues. The J segment lost 1 base and the V segment lost 2 bases, leaving 9 bases of the junction unmatched. The CDR3 region is CASSLSLGSGSSGANVLTF. The CDR3 DNA follows: TGTGCCAGCAGCTTATCTTTAGGTAGCGGGAGTTCTGGGGCCAACGTCCTGACTTTC.

In its sample, this clonotype was seen a few times. The chain recombines TRBV2 with TRBJ2-1; D uncertain. The CDR3 is 11 amino acids. Trimming removed 0 bases from V and 8 bases from J, with 2 bases in between. Germline values: CDR1 SNHLY, CDR2 FYNNEI. CDR3 residues: CASSEADEQFF. CDR3 sequence (DNA): TGTGCCAGCAGTGAAGCGGATGAGCAGTTCTTC.

The rearrangement links TRBV13 to TRBJ1-2; 11 bases line up with TRBD1. Germline CDR1 reads PRHDT; CDR2 reads FYEKMQ (reference sequence). The CDR3 runs 15 residues. The V and J ends lost 5 bases and 3 bases, in that order; junction bases with no gene match: 5. The CDR3 sequence: CASSGRDRGDYGYTF. CDR3 DNA: TGTGCCAGCAGCGGCCGGGACAGGGGGGACTATGGCTACACCTTC.

This chain uses TRBV5-1 with TRBJ2-5; 8 bases map to TRBD2. V shed 4 bases and J 11 bases; nucleotides not matched to a gene: 13. CDR3 size: 14 residues. Germline V gives CDR1 SGHRS, CDR2 YFSETQ. DNA for the CDR3: TGCGCCAGCAGCCCGGGAGGGACGAAGCTTCGGCAGTACTTC. This translates into CASSPGGTKLRQYF. Complete variable domain (other parts from reference TRBV5-1 and TRBJ2-5): KAGVTQTPRYLIKTRGQQVTLSCSPISGHRSVSWYQQTPGQGLQFLFEYFSETQRNKGNFPGRFSGRQFSNSRSEMNVSTLELGDSALYLCASSPGGTKLRQYFGPGTRLLVL.